The clone carrying this TCR beta chain was picked up a small number of times. Through a sample-barcoded 5' primer and a J-beta primer mix, a second PCR was run for roughly 6 to 11 cycles. From the 5' RACE reads, TCRdb called clonotypes with MiXCR, one entry per CDR3 protein. In the table there are hundreds of thousands of distinct CDR3 sequences, 20% to 25% of which are singletons. The data were taken from a study of blood T cells in healthy people across ages. This same sample was also part of a study on T cells of mothers and their children.

This receptor was identified in a boy younger than 18 in good health. Material for sequencing was blood.

The CDR3 sequence is CASSIPGANVLTF. CDR3 sequence (DNA): TGTGCCAGCAGCATCCCCGGGGCCAACGTCCTGACTTTC. This rearrangement joins TRBV13 to TRBJ2-6, with D unresolved. Trimming removed 5 bases from V and 4 bases from J, with 6 bases in between. This CDR3 region has 13 residues. Per germline, CDR1 PRHDT and CDR2 FYEKMQ (reference sequence).